The 13 T cell receptor beta chains below were found in one sample sequenced in a study of chemoradiotherapy in HPV16-positive cancers. Generated by immunoSEQ multiplex PCR, the TCRdb table keeps only in-frame clones and is missing some. The table lists under 15,000 clones, more than 85% of them singletons, with 4.5% to 7% in the top ten. The specimen was blood, collected from a patient who underwent chemoradiotherapy. Source of these receptors: a human donor with HPV-associated anogenital cancer.

The CDR3 nucleotides are TGTGCCAGCAGTGAAAGCGTCCAAGAGACCCAGTACTTC. As protein: CASSESVQETQYF. V gene TRBV2 combines with J gene TRBJ2-5; D gene unclear. The germline gives CDR1 SNHLY, CDR2 FYNNEI. Between the trimmed V and J ends, which lost 2 bases and 1 base, there was a span of 5 bases. This CDR3 spans 13 amino acids. Full variable domain (remainder filled in from reference TRBV2 and TRBJ2-5): EPEVTQTPSHQVTQMGQEVILRCVPISNHLYFYWYRQILGQKVEFLVSFYNNEISEKSEIFDDQFSVERPDGSNFTLKIRSTKLEDSAMYFCASSESVQETQYFGPGTRLLVL.

The J gene is TRBJ1-2, the V gene TRBV9, with TRBD1 matching 7 bases. Per germline, CDR1 SGDLS and CDR2 YYNGEE. This CDR3 is 15 amino acids long. Unmatched junction bases numbered 11, after V lost 3 bases and J lost 6 bases. The CDR3 region is CASSEGAGTVDGYTF. The CDR3 DNA sequence: TGTGCCAGCAGCGAGGGGGCCGGGACAGTAGATGGCTACACCTTC.

The J gene is TRBJ2-1, the V gene TRBV7-8; D gene unclear. The CDR3 consists of 15 residues. CDR1 and CDR2 (germline): SGHVS, FQNEAQ. V dropped 4 bases and J dropped 0 bases, with 10 bases sitting between them. CDR3: CASSSLTSSYNEQFF. The CDR3 region has the DNA TGTGCCAGCAGCTCACTCACGAGCTCCTACAATGAGCAGTTCTTC.

This chain joins TRBV29-1 and TRBJ2-2, with 9 bases lining up with TRBD1. Germline V gene data show CDR1 as SQVTM and CDR2 as ANQGSEA. Losses at the gene ends were 0 bases for V and 6 bases for J; bases not matched to a gene: 20. The CDR3 is 20 amino acids. The CDR3 DNA is TGCAGCGTTGAAGATCGTGGGGGACAGGGTTTAATTGGAGGCTCCGGGGAGCTGTTTTTT. Protein: CSVEDRGGQGLIGGSGELFF.

This chain uses TRBV19 with TRBJ1-2; 12 bases align to TRBD1. The V gene end was trimmed by 0 bases and the J gene end by 3 bases; junction bases not matched to a gene: 11. This CDR3 is 19 amino acids long. The germline CDR1 and CDR2 sequences are LNHDA and SQIVND (reference sequence). CDR3 nucleotide sequence: TGTGCCAGTAGTATAGACAAACCGGGACAGGGGGCATCGTACTATGGCTACACCTTC. Protein sequence: CASSIDKPGQGASYYGYTF.

CDR3 sequence (DNA): TGTGCCAGCAGCCCTTCGGGGTTGTCGGGACTGACCAGCAATCAGCCCCAGCATTTT. It encodes CASSPSGLSGLTSNQPQHF. The chain links TRBV7-2 to TRBJ1-5, with D perhaps matching TRBD1 (5 bases). This CDR3 has 19 residues. V lost 5 bases and J lost 1, with 24 bases in between. CDR1 and CDR2 from the germline V gene are SGHTA and FQGNSA.

This clone was seen a single time. The chain links TRBV19 to TRBJ2-3, with D possibly being TRBD1 (6 bases). Germline V gene sequence: CDR1 LNHDA, CDR2 SQIVND (reference sequence). The V and J ends lost 7 bases and 1 base respectively, with 18 bases between them. This CDR3 spans 16 amino acids. The CDR3 here is CASTRAPGARTDTQYF. DNA of the CDR3: TGTGCCAGTACCCGAGCCCCAGGGGCCCGCACAGATACGCAGTATTTT.

The sample holds one count of this clone. The V and J genes are TRBV11-3 and TRBJ1-1; 7 bases match TRBD1. The CDR3 sequence is 13 residues long. CDR1 is SGHNT and CDR2 is YENEEA in the germline V gene. The trim removed 5 bases at V and 6 bases at J, leaving 6 bases unmatched. In DNA, the CDR3 is TGTGCCAGCAGCACCGCCACAGGGGCTGAAGCTTTCTTT. The encoded protein is CASSTATGAEAFF.

In DNA, the CDR3 is TGCGCCAGTTATGATAGGGGCAGATCCGGCGGCTACACCTTC. Amino acids: CASYDRGRSGGYTF. V and J are TRBV5-1 and TRBJ1-2; D perhaps matches TRBD1 (5 bases). Germline CDR1 is SGHRS and CDR2 is YFSETQ. The CDR3 loop spans 14 amino acids. The V gene lost 8 bases and the J gene lost 8 bases, with 22 bases spanning the gap.

The count of this clone is one. The chain has TRBV2 and TRBJ2-2; the D is unclear. CDR1 is SNHLY and CDR2 is FYNNEI in the germline V gene. The V and J ends lost 6 bases and 6 bases respectively, with 11 bases between them. CDR3 length: 13 amino acids. The CDR3 is CASSPVVPGELFF. CDR3 DNA sequence: TGTGCCAGCAGCCCCGTGGTCCCCGGGGAGCTGTTTTTT.

The chain joins TRBV13 to TRBJ1-1, with TRBD1 identical over 8 bases. Losses at the gene ends were 2 bases for V and 4 bases for J; bases not matched to a gene: 3. Germline loops: CDR1 PRHDT, CDR2 FYEKMQ (reference sequence). The CDR3 consists of 14 residues. The CDR3 nucleotides read TGTGCCAGCAGCTTACAGGGGGCGGTCACTGAAGCTTTCTTT. It codes for CASSLQGAVTEAFF.

The chain combines TRBV11-2 with TRBJ2-3, with 10 positions matching TRBD2. This CDR3 has 16 residues. CDR1 SGHAT and CDR2 FQNNGV come from the germline V gene. V trimming: 5 bases; J trimming: 5 bases; junction bases outside the gene matches: 10. This CDR3 reads CASSRSGTSVGDTQYF. CDR3 in DNA: TGTGCCAGCAGCAGATCCGGGACTAGCGTAGGAGATACGCAGTATTTT.

The V and J genes are TRBV6-1 and TRBJ2-7, with D perhaps TRBD2 (5 bases). Germline V CDR1 and CDR2: MNHNS, SASEGT. The V and J ends lost 3 bases and 7 bases respectively, with 19 bases between them. This CDR3 region has 15 residues. The CDR3: CASSDFGPTAGEQYV. For the CDR3, the DNA is TGTGCCAGCAGTGATTTCGGCCCCACGGCGGGTGAGCAGTACGTC.